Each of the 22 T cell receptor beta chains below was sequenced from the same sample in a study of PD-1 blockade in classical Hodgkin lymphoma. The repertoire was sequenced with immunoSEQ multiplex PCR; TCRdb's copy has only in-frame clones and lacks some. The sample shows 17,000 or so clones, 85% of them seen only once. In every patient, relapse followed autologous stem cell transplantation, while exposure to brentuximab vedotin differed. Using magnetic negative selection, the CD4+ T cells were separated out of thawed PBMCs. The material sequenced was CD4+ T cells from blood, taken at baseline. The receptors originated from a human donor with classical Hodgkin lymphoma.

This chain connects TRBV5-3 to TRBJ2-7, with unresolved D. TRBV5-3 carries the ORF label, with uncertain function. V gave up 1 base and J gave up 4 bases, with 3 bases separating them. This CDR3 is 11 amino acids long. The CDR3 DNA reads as TGTGCCAGAAGCTTGAGGTACGAGCAGTACTTC. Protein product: CARSLRYEQYF.

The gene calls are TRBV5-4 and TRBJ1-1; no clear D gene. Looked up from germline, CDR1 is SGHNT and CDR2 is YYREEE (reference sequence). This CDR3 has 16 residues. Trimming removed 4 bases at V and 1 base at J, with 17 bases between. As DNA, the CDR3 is TGTGCCAGCAGCCCTGGGGATCTACCTACGAACACTGAAGCTTTCTTT. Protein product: CASSPGDLPTNTEAFF.

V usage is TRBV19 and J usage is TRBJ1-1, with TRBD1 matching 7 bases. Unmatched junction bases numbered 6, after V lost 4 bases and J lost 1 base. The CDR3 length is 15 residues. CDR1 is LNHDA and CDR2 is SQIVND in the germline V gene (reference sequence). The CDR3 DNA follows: TGTGCCAGTAGTACAGGGACAGTAGCGAACACTGAAGCTTTCTTT. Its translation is CASSTGTVANTEAFF.

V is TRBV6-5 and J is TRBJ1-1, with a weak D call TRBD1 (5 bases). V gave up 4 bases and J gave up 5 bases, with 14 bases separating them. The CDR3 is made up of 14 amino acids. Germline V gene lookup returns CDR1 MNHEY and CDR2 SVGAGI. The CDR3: CASSSPNQGTEAFF. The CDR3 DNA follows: TGTGCCAGCAGTTCCCCTAATCAGGGTACTGAAGCTTTCTTT.

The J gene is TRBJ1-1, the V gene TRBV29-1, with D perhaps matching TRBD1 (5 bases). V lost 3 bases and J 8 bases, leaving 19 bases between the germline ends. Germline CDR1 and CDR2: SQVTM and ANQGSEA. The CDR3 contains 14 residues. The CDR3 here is CSVDWPPGIGEAFF. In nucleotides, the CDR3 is TGCAGCGTTGATTGGCCCCCAGGGATCGGCGAAGCTTTCTTT.

CDR3 nucleotides: TGTGCCAGCAGGGTTAGGGCGAACACCGGGGAGCTGTTTTTT. Translating gives CASRVRANTGELFF. This sequence joins TRBV6-1 and TRBJ2-2, with D hard to call. Germline V gene data show CDR1 as MNHNS and CDR2 as SASEGT. CDR3 length equals 14 residues. V lost 6 bases and J lost 0, with 8 bases in between.

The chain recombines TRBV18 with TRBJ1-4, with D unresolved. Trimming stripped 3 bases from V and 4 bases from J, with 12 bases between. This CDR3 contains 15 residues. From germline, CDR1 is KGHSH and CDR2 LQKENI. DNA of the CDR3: TGTGCCAGCTCACCGCCGGGCCAAGATAATGAAAAACTGTTTTTT. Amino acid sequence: CASSPPGQDNEKLFF.

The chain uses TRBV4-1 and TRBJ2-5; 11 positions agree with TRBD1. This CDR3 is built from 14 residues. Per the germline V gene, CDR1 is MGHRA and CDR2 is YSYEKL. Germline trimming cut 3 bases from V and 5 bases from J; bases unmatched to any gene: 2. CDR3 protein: CASSQDRGRETQYF. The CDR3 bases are TGCGCCAGCAGCCAGGACAGGGGGCGCGAGACCCAGTACTTC.

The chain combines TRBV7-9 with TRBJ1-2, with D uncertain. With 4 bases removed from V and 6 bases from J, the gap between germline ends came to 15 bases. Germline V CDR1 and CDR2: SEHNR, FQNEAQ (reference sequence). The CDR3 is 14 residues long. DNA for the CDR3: TGTGCCAGCAGCTACCGGGATAGCCCTCATGGCTACACCTTC. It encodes CASSYRDSPHGYTF.

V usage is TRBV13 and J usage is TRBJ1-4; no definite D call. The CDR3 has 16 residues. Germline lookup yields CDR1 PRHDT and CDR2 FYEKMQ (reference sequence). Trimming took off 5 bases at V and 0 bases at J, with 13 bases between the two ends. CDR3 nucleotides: TGTGCCAGCAGCCTCAGATCAACTACAACTAATGAAAAACTGTTTTTT. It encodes CASSLRSTTTNEKLFF.

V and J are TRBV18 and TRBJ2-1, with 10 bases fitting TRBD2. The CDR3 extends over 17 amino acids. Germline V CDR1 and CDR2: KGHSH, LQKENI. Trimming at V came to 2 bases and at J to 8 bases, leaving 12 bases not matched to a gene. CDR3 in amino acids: CASSPTSGTVRPHEQFF. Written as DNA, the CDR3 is TGTGCCAGCTCACCAACTAGCGGGACAGTTCGTCCCCATGAGCAGTTCTTC.

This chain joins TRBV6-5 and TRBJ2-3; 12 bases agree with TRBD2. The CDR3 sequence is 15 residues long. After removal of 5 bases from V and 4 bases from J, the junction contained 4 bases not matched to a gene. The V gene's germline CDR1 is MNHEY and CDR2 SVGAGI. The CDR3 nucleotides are TGTGCCAGCAGTCCCCTAGCGGGAGGGCCAGATACGCAGTATTTT. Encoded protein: CASSPLAGGPDTQYF.

CDR3 amino acids: CASSPGRVPYNEQFF. CDR3 DNA sequence: TGTGCCAGCAGCCCGGGCAGGGTCCCCTACAATGAGCAGTTCTTC. This sequence joins TRBV11-3 and TRBJ2-1; TRBD1 is a possible D gene (5 bases). The CDR3 is made up of 15 amino acids. V was trimmed by 5 bases and J by 2 bases, leaving 13 bases between them. The germline V gene has CDR1 SGHNT and CDR2 YENEEA. The full variable domain, rest sourced from reference TRBV11-3 and TRBJ2-1, is EAGVVQSPRYKIIEKKQPVAFWCNPISGHNTLYWYLQNLGQGPELLIRYENEEAVDDSQLPKDRFSAERLKGVDSTLKIQPAELGDSAVYLCASSPGRVPYNEQFFGPGTRLTVL.

Here the CDR3 DNA reads TGTGCCAGCAGTTTATACAGATATAGCAATCAGCCCCAGCATTTT. This codes for CASSLYRYSNQPQHF. V usage is TRBV6-5 and J usage is TRBJ1-5; D is unresolved. CDR1 and CDR2 from the germline V gene are MNHEY and SVGAGI. The CDR3 sequence is 15 residues long. Trimming cost V 4 bases and J 0 bases, with 10 bases left between them.

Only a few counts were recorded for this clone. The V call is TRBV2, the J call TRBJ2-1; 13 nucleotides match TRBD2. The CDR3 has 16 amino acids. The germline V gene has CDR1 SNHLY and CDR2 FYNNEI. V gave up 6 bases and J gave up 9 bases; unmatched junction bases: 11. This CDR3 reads CASSATSGRPRGEQFF. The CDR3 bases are TGTGCCAGCAGCGCGACTAGCGGGAGGCCCAGAGGTGAGCAGTTCTTC. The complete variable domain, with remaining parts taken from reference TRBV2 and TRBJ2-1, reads EPEVTQTPSHQVTQMGQEVILRCVPISNHLYFYWYRQILGQKVEFLVSFYNNEISEKSEIFDDQFSVERPDGSNFTLKIRSTKLEDSAMYFCASSATSGRPRGEQFFGPGTRLTVL.

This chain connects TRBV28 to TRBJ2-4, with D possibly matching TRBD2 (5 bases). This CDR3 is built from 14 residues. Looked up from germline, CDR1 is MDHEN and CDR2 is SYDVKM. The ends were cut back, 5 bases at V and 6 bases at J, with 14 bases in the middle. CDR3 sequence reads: CASSILGRGNIQYF. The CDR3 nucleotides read TGTGCCAGCAGTATCCTCGGACGGGGAAACATTCAGTACTTC.

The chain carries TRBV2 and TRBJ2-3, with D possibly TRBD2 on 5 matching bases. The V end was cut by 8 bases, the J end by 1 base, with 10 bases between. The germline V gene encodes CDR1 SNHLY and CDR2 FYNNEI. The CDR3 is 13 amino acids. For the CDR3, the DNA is TGTGCCAGCTTGAGGGATGGCACAGATACGCAGTATTTT. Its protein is CASLRDGTDTQYF. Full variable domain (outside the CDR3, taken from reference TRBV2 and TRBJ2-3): EPEVTQTPSHQVTQMGQEVILRCVPISNHLYFYWYRQILGQKVEFLVSFYNNEISEKSEIFDDQFSVERPDGSNFTLKIRSTKLEDSAMYFCASLRDGTDTQYFGPGTRLTVL.

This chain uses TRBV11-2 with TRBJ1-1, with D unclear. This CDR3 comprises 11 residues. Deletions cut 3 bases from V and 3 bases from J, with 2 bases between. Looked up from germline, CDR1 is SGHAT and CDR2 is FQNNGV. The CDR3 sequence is CASSFHTEAFF. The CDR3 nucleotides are TGTGCCAGCAGCTTTCACACTGAAGCTTTCTTT. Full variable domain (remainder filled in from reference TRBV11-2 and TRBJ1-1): EAGVAQSPRYKIIEKRQSVAFWCNPISGHATLYWYQQILGQGPKLLIQFQNNGVVDDSQLPKDRFSAERLKGVDSTLKIQPAKLEDSAVYLCASSFHTEAFFGQGTRLTVV.

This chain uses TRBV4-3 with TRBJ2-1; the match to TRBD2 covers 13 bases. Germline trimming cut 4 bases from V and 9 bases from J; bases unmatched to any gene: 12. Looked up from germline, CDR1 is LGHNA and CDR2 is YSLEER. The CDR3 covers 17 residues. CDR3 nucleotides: TGCGCCAGCAGCCGCATACTAGCGGGAGGGCTTATGAGTGAGCAGTTCTTC. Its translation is CASSRILAGGLMSEQFF.

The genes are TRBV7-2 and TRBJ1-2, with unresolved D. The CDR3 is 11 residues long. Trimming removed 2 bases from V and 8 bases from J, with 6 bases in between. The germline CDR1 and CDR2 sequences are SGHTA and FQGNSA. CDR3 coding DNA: TGTGCCAGCAGCTTAAATTTCGGCTACACCTTC. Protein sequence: CASSLNFGYTF.

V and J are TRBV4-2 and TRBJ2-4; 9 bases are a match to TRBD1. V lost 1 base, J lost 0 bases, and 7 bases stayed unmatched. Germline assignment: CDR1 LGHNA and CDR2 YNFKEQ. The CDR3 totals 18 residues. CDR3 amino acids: CASSQVGGQGLAKNIQYF. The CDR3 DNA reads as TGTGCCAGCAGCCAAGTGGGGGGACAGGGACTAGCCAAAAACATTCAGTACTTC.

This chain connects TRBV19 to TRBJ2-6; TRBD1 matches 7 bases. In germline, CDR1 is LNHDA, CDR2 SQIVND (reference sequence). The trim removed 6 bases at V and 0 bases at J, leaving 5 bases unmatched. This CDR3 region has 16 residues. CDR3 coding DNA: TGTGCCAGTAGCCGAGACAGGGTCTCTGGGGCCAACGTCCTGACTTTC. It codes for CASSRDRVSGANVLTF.